Detailed here is one T cell receptor beta chain. This entry belongs to a study of T cell changes during pregnancy in multiple sclerosis. The table came from immunoSEQ multiplex PCR; TCRdb's copy has only in-frame clones and leaves some out. The table records approximately 44,000 clones, around 93% of them present only once. This sequence originates from a female donor with multiple sclerosis, enrolled in a pregnancy study. The material sequenced was CD4+ T cells from peripheral blood mononuclear cells, taken in the third trimester of pregnancy.

CDR3 residues: CASRHGAVYNEQFF. The CDR3 region has the DNA TGTGCCAGCAGACACGGAGCGGTCTACAATGAGCAGTTCTTC. J is TRBJ2-1 and V is TRBV6-5, with D perhaps TRBD2 (5 bases). CDR1 MNHEY and CDR2 SVGAGI come from the germline V gene. The CDR3 length is 14 residues. Trimming removed 6 bases from V and 3 bases from J, with 12 bases in between.